This is a list of T cell receptor beta chains from one sample in a study of blood T cell repertoires in COVID-19. Method: immunoSEQ multiplex PCR; TCRdb's copy keeps in-frame clones and lacks some. The data contain 150,000 to 160,000 clones, 80% to 90% of them seen just once; the ten biggest clones take up nearly 10%. Sequenced input: peripheral blood. The receptors were sampled from a woman between 50 and 59 years old with acute or convalescent COVID-19. The CDR3 runs from the conserved cysteine through the conserved F or W. The D gene is left open where the match is weak. Size is stated for part of the rows, as once, few or many counts, or as a class when the clone is expanded.

clone_size,d_call,j_call,v_call,cdr3_aa,cdr3_nt
NA,TRBD2,TRBJ2-3,TRBV9,CASSALAGVSTDTQYF,TGTGCCAGCAGCGCTCTAGCGGGGGTTAGCACAGATACGCAGTATTTT
NA,TRBD1,TRBJ2-3,TRBV6-1,CASRLQGAGDTQYF,TGTGCCAGCAGACTACAGGGGGCGGGAGATACGCAGTATTTT
NA,NA,TRBJ2-1,TRBV5-1,CASRDGGPYNEQFF,TGCGCCAGCAGGGACGGGGGACCATACAATGAGCAGTTCTTC
few,TRBD1,TRBJ1-5,TRBV7-2,CASRIQGGNQPQHF,TGTGCCAGCAGGATACAGGGGGGAAATCAGCCCCAGCATTTT
NA,NA,TRBJ1-5,TRBV19,CASSMGQYSNQPQHF,TGTGCCAGTAGTATGGGGCAGTATAGCAATCAGCCCCAGCATTTT
NA,NA,TRBJ2-1,TRBV10-3,CAISSAHRSTYNEQFF,TGTGCCATCAGTAGTGCCCACCGATCTACGTACAATGAGCAGTTCTTC
NA,TRBD1,TRBJ1-6,TRBV4-3,CASSQDGTGGYSPLHF,TGCGCCAGCAGCCAAGATGGGACAGGGGGGTATTCACCCCTCCACTTT
NA,NA,TRBJ2-5,TRBV4-3,CASSQDSGLNGETQYF,TGCGCCAGCAGCCAAGATTCGGGACTCAACGGGGAGACCCAGTACTTC
NA,NA,TRBJ2-3,TRBV9,CASSPPGGASTDTQYF,TGTGCCAGCAGCCCCCCTGGAGGGGCTAGCACAGATACGCAGTATTTT
NA,TRBD2,TRBJ2-7,TRBV5-1,CASSLPSGNSYEQYF,TGCGCCAGCAGCTTGCCTAGCGGGAACTCCTACGAGCAGTACTTC
NA,TRBD2,TRBJ2-5,TRBV5-1,CASSSSGTSVETQYF,TGCGCCAGCAGCTCCTCCGGGACTAGCGTAGAGACCCAGTACTTC
NA,TRBD2,TRBJ2-1,TRBV18,CASSPGTSNNEQFF,TGTGCCAGCTCACCCGGGACTAGCAACAATGAGCAGTTCTTC
NA,NA,TRBJ2-1,TRBV5-1,CASSEQGTPFNEQFF,TGCGCCAGCAGCGAACAGGGAACCCCTTTCAATGAGCAGTTCTTC
NA,TRBD1,TRBJ2-5,TRBV5-1,CASSPGQGAGKTQYF,TGCGCCAGCAGCCCCGGACAGGGGGCAGGAAAGACCCAGTACTTC
NA,NA,TRBJ2-3,TRBV7-6,CASSPQGHFTDTQYF,TGTGCCAGCAGCCCACAGGGCCACTTCACAGATACGCAGTATTTT
NA,NA,TRBJ1-5,TRBV6-5,CASSLSESNQPQHF,TGTGCCAGCAGTCTCAGTGAAAGCAATCAGCCCCAGCATTTT
NA,TRBD1,TRBJ1-5,TRBV29-1,CSVTTSGQGAQPQHF,TGCAGCGTGACAACCTCGGGACAGGGGGCCCAGCCCCAGCATTTT
NA,NA,TRBJ2-6,TRBV27,CASRPRGTGANVLTF,TGTGCCAGCAGGCCCCGGGGGACCGGGGCCAACGTCCTGACTTTC
few,NA,TRBJ1-1,TRBV5-1,CASSLASGSEAFF,TGCGCCAGCAGCTTGGCATCAGGGTCGGAAGCTTTCTTT
NA,TRBD1,TRBJ1-4,TRBV9,CASSSHRGTNEKLFF,TGTGCCAGCAGCTCTCACAGGGGGACTAATGAAAAACTGTTTTTT
NA,NA,TRBJ2-5,TRBV4-3,CASSQAQGYQETQYF,TGCGCCAGCAGCCAAGCTCAGGGGTACCAAGAGACCCAGTACTTC
few,NA,TRBJ2-5,TRBV12-3/TRBV12-4,CASSLVPRTQYF,TGTGCCAGCAGTTTAGTTCCGCGGACCCAGTACTTC
NA,NA,TRBJ1-2,TRBV2,CASSEAEQGVGGYTF,TGTGCCAGCAGTGAAGCTGAACAGGGTGTAGGAGGCTACACCTTC
NA,NA,TRBJ2-3,TRBV6-1,CASSDTVEDTQYF,TGTGCCAGCAGTGACACGGTGGAGGATACGCAGTATTTT
NA,TRBD1,TRBJ1-2,TRBV7-2,CASSLRTGGNYGYTF,TGTGCCAGCAGCCTCAGGACAGGGGGGAACTATGGCTACACCTTC
NA,TRBD1,TRBJ1-1,TRBV29-1,CSVNRGPAEAFF,TGCAGCGTAAACAGGGGGCCCGCTGAAGCTTTCTTT
few,TRBD1,TRBJ1-6,TRBV7-2,CASSLGTGLKNNSPLHF,TGTGCCAGCAGCTTGGGGACAGGCCTGAAGAATAATTCACCCCTCCACTTT
NA,TRBD1,TRBJ2-7,TRBV7-8,CASSSRTGETYEQYF,TGTGCCAGCAGCAGCCGGACAGGTGAAACCTACGAGCAGTACTTC
NA,TRBD1,TRBJ1-1,TRBV10-2,CASRQGVNTEAFF,TGCGCCAGCAGACAGGGGGTGAACACTGAAGCTTTCTTT
once,TRBD1,TRBJ1-4,TRBV4-1,CASSLRDRGDTNEKLFF,TGCGCCAGCAGCCTCCGGGACAGGGGCGATACTAATGAAAAACTGTTTTTT
NA,TRBD1,TRBJ1-5,TRBV18,CASDLTGANQPQHF,TGTGCCAGCGACCTGACAGGGGCTAATCAGCCCCAGCATTTT
NA,NA,TRBJ1-2,TRBV9,CASSPWQGRNGYTF,TGTGCCAGCAGCCCCTGGCAGGGGAGAAATGGCTACACCTTC
NA,TRBD1,TRBJ2-5,TRBV5-1,CASSGGQGPGTQYF,TGCGCCAGCAGCGGGGGACAGGGGCCAGGGACCCAGTACTTC